One and the same sample provided the 23 T cell receptor beta chains below, sequenced in a study of T cell changes during pregnancy in multiple sclerosis. The assay was immunoSEQ multiplex PCR, and TCRdb's table has in-frame clones only and misses some. The sample lists roughly 40,000 clones; approximately 94% were seen once. The specimen comprised CD4+ T cells from peripheral blood mononuclear cells, sampled after pregnancy. The receptor set was obtained from a female donor with multiple sclerosis, enrolled in a pregnancy study.

This chain uses TRBV6-6 with TRBJ2-7, with 14 bases lining up with TRBD2. Germline trimming cut 6 bases from V and 6 bases from J; bases unmatched to any gene: 7. The CDR3 spans 15 residues. Germline V gene sequence: CDR1 MNHNY, CDR2 SVGAGI (reference sequence). The DNA of the CDR3 is TGTGCCAGCAGGAGACTAGCGGGGGGGCCGGGCGAGCAGTACTTC. This gives the protein CASRRLAGGPGEQYF.

The chain combines TRBV5-6 with TRBJ1-2; TRBD1 is a possible D gene (6 bases). Trimming left V 0 bases short and J 4 bases short, with 16 bases between. CDR1 and CDR2 from the germline V gene are SGHDT and YYEEEE. The CDR3 length is 16 residues. DNA of the CDR3: TGTGCCAGCAGCTTGGATTGGGGGCTGGGTACCTATGGCTACACCTTC. This sequence encodes CASSLDWGLGTYGYTF.

The rearrangement joins TRBV9 to TRBJ2-5; D is possibly TRBD2 (6 bases). The CDR3 totals 16 residues. V lost 0 bases, J lost 1 base, and 13 bases lay in between. From germline, CDR1 is SGDLS and CDR2 YYNGEE. CDR3 in amino acids: CASSVGVGGPQETQYF. The CDR3 coding sequence is TGTGCCAGCAGCGTAGGGGTGGGGGGACCCCAAGAGACCCAGTACTTC.

The chain joins TRBV6-1 to TRBJ1-1; D may be TRBD1 (6 bases). Germline V gene lookup returns CDR1 MNHNS and CDR2 SASEGT. The CDR3 has 13 amino acids. With 3 bases removed from V and 7 bases from J, the gap between germline ends came to 12 bases. CDR3 amino acids: CASSDRGRGEAFF. Written as DNA, the CDR3 is TGTGCCAGCAGTGACAGGGGAAGAGGTGAAGCTTTCTTT.

V gene TRBV7-6 combines with J gene TRBJ2-3; a weak D match, TRBD1 (6 bases). The CDR3 is made up of 17 amino acids. Between the trimmed V and J ends, which lost 1 base and 9 bases, there was a span of 23 bases. From germline, CDR1 is SGHVS and CDR2 FNYEAQ. The CDR3 DNA reads as TGTGCCAGCAGCTTAGGAGGACAGCGAACGGGGCTTCGAACGCAGTATTTT. This gives the protein CASSLGGQRTGLRTQYF.

This chain joins TRBV11-3 and TRBJ1-1; no definite D call. V was pared by 5 bases and J by 1 base, with 14 bases between. The CDR3 contains 15 residues. In germline, CDR1 is SGHNT, CDR2 YENEEA. The DNA for the CDR3 is TGTGCCAGCAGCCACAACGTGTCAGGGAACACTGAAGCTTTCTTT. Protein sequence: CASSHNVSGNTEAFF.

The chain is built from TRBV2 and TRBJ1-2; D perhaps matches TRBD1 (6 bases). This CDR3 region has 18 residues. V was pared by 0 bases and J by 5 bases, with 22 bases between. CDR1 is SNHLY, CDR2 FYNNEI, per germline. CDR3 region: CASSEAGVGQLRRYGYTF. The CDR3 DNA sequence: TGTGCCAGCAGTGAAGCAGGGGTAGGACAGCTCCGTAGATATGGCTACACCTTC.

This sequence joins TRBV5-1 and TRBJ2-7; D is possibly TRBD2 (5 bases). CDR1 and CDR2 from the germline V gene are SGHRS and YFSETQ. The CDR3 sequence is 13 residues long. The V end lost 0 bases, the J end lost 6 bases, and 10 bases lay between the germline ends. In nucleotides, the CDR3 is TGCGCCAGCAGCTTGGTCGGGGAAGGCGAGCAGTACTTC. This gives the protein CASSLVGEGEQYF.

The chain couples TRBV19 to TRBJ2-3, with 7 bases identical to TRBD2. The trim removed 6 bases at V and 6 bases at J, leaving 6 bases unmatched. Germline V gene data show CDR1 as LNHDA and CDR2 as SQIVND (reference sequence). The CDR3 is made up of 13 amino acids. The DNA for the CDR3 is TGTGCCAGTAGATCGCTAGCGGTGGATACGCAGTATTTT. This codes for CASRSLAVDTQYF.

This chain connects TRBV2 to TRBJ1-2, with 9 bases fitting TRBD1. J was trimmed by 8 bases and V by 0 bases; bases with no gene match: 7. Germline CDR1 SNHLY, CDR2 FYNNEI. The CDR3 runs 15 residues. This CDR3 is CASSEAGGQGRGYTF. The CDR3 DNA reads as TGTGCCAGCAGTGAAGCGGGGGGACAGGGACGGGGCTACACCTTC.

V is TRBV7-9 and J is TRBJ1-6; D gene unclear. Germline assignment: CDR1 SEHNR and CDR2 FQNEAQ (reference sequence). CDR3 length: 16 residues. Trimming pared 6 bases from V and 7 bases from J, leaving 19 bases between. The CDR3 DNA reads TGTGCCAGCAGTCTCCTTCCGGGCACGGGGAATTCACCCCTCCACTTT. It translates to CASSLLPGTGNSPLHF. The full variable domain, with the rest looked up from reference TRBV7-9 and TRBJ1-6, is DTGVSQNPRHKITKRGQNVTFRCDPISEHNRLYWYRQTLGQGPEFLTYFQNEAQLEKSRLLSDRFSAERPKGSFSTLEIQRTEQGDSAMYLCASSLLPGTGNSPLHFGNGTRLTVT.

V gene TRBV27 combines with J gene TRBJ1-4, with 7 bases aligning to TRBD1. Trimming cost V 10 bases and J 4 bases; bases outside gene matches: 15. The CDR3 is 16 residues long. Germline V lookup: CDR1 MNHEY, CDR2 SMNVEV (reference sequence). CDR3 DNA: TGTGCCACCCCCGTACCCAAGGGGACAGTTAATGAAAAACTGTTTTTT. Translating it yields CATPVPKGTVNEKLFF.

The V gene is TRBV27, the J gene TRBJ2-5, with D perhaps matching TRBD2 (7 bases). Per germline, CDR1 MNHEY and CDR2 SMNVEV (reference sequence). The length of the CDR3 is 16 residues. Trimming stripped 5 bases from V and 5 bases from J, with 21 bases between. The CDR3 coding sequence is TGTGCCAGCAGTCTCAAAATCGGGGGGCGCCGGGAGACCCAGTACTTC. This translates into CASSLKIGGRRETQYF.

The chain is built from TRBV7-9 and TRBJ2-5; D is possibly TRBD1 (6 bases). Germline loops: CDR1 SEHNR, CDR2 FQNEAQ (reference sequence). The CDR3 runs 13 residues. Between the trimmed V and J ends, which lost 5 bases and 5 bases, there was a span of 12 bases. The CDR3 sequence is CASSASRGETQYF. In DNA form, the CDR3 reads TGTGCCAGCAGCGCCTCTAGGGGGGAGACCCAGTACTTC.

This CDR3 reads CASSGQLAYEQYF. CDR3 DNA sequence: TGTGCCAGCAGTGGACAGCTGGCCTACGAGCAGTACTTC. This chain links TRBV2 with TRBJ2-7; D might be TRBD1 (5 bases). Looked up from germline, CDR1 is SNHLY and CDR2 is FYNNEI. The CDR3 sequence is 13 residues long. Trimming shortened V by 4 bases and J by 2 bases, and 9 bases separated the two germline ends.

The chain couples TRBV1 to TRBJ2-3; the tabulated D call, TRBD2, remains unverified against the DNA. TRBV1 is annotated as a pseudogene. CDR3 size: 16 residues. DNA of the CDR3: TGCACCAGCAGCCAAGCCGGGGGGCCAGGAACCGATACGCAGTATTTT. It translates to CTSSQAGGPGTDTQYF.

The rearrangement links TRBV2 to TRBJ2-1, with TRBD2 matching over 15 bases. CDR1 and CDR2 (germline): SNHLY, FYNNEI. Trimming cost V 10 bases and J 9 bases; bases outside gene matches: 10. The CDR3 has 15 residues. CDR3: CATHLGLAGGSEQFF. The CDR3 DNA reads as TGTGCCACCCACTTGGGACTAGCGGGGGGTAGTGAGCAGTTCTTC.

This clone was found once. The V and J genes are TRBV7-2 and TRBJ1-2; 9 bases are shared with TRBD1. V was clipped by 4 bases and J by 2 bases; unmatched bases: 5. CDR3 length: 15 residues. Germline CDR1 and CDR2: SGHTA and FQGNSA. The DNA of the CDR3 is TGTGCCAGCAGCTCATACAGGGGGCGGAACTATGGCTACACCTTC. Translating it yields CASSSYRGRNYGYTF.

The chain links TRBV5-8 to TRBJ2-2, with D unclear. Germline values: CDR1 SGHTS, CDR2 YDEGEE. This CDR3 spans 12 amino acids. Trimming shortened V by 0 bases and J by 6 bases, and 3 bases separated the two germline ends. As DNA, the CDR3 is TGTGCCAGCAGCTTGGGGCCCGGGGAGCTGTTTTTT. It translates to CASSLGPGELFF.

The chain recombines TRBV7-9 with TRBJ1-2; 10 positions match TRBD1. Trimming cost V 1 base and J 8 bases; bases outside gene matches: 4. The CDR3 is 14 amino acids. Germline V lookup: CDR1 SEHNR, CDR2 FQNEAQ (reference sequence). CDR3 DNA sequence: TGTGCCAGCAGCTTAGATGGGACAGGGGAAGGCTACACCTTC. Protein sequence: CASSLDGTGEGYTF.

This sequence joins TRBV27 and TRBJ1-5; TRBD1 matches 8 bases. Germline CDR1 is MNHEY and CDR2 is SMNVEV (reference sequence). This CDR3 has 16 residues. The junction had 9 bases not matched to a gene; V was cut back by 5 bases and J by 3 bases. The CDR3 is CASSGTGTGFNQPQHF. DNA of the CDR3: TGTGCCAGCAGTGGAACCGGGACAGGATTCAATCAGCCCCAGCATTTT.

The V call is TRBV30, the J call TRBJ2-1; 11 bases are a match to TRBD2. The germline V gene has CDR1 GTSNPN and CDR2 SVGIG (reference sequence). CDR3 length equals 19 residues. The V and J ends lost 2 bases and 2 bases, in that order; junction bases with no gene match: 14. The CDR3 DNA reads as TGTGCCTGGAGTTTCCCGAGGCTAGCGGGGGGAGGGGCCTACAATGAGCAGTTCTTC. Its translation is CAWSFPRLAGGGAYNEQFF.

V usage is TRBV7-9 and J usage is TRBJ1-1, with unresolved D. The germline gives CDR1 SEHNR, CDR2 FQNEAQ (reference sequence). The CDR3 extends over 15 amino acids. The V end was cut by 5 bases, the J end by 0 bases, with 13 bases between. DNA of the CDR3: TGTGCCAGCAGCCCTACGCGGGCCCTGAACACTGAAGCTTTCTTT. Protein product: CASSPTRALNTEAFF.